This is a list of T cell receptor beta chains from one sample in a study of cytomegalovirus exposure and HLA in healthy donors. The data were produced by immunoSEQ multiplex PCR, yet TCRdb's version contains in-frame clones alone and is incomplete. In the table there are some 99,000 clones, around four fifths of which are singletons. The material sequenced was PBMCs. These receptors were taken from a man between 40 and 49 years old in good health and CMV-seronegative. Both conserved end residues are part of each CDR3. Fields, in order: V gene, clone size, J gene, D gene, CDR3 DNA, CDR3 protein. A D gene is named only where the DNA matches it firmly. Clone size is given for some rows only: seen once, a few or many times, or a class if the clone is expanded.

v_gene: TRBV27; abundance: NA; j_gene: TRBJ2-5; d_gene: NA; CDR3nt: TGTGCCAGCAGTTCCACAGGGCTGGGCGAGACCCAGTACTTC; CDR3aa: CASSSTGLGETQYF
v_gene: TRBV5-1; abundance: NA; j_gene: TRBJ2-5; d_gene: NA; CDR3nt: TGCGCCAGCAGCCAACAAGAGACCCAGTACTTC; CDR3aa: CASSQQETQYF
v_gene: TRBV7-9; abundance: NA; j_gene: TRBJ2-2; d_gene: TRBD1; CDR3nt: TGTTCCAGCAGTAGTTCGGGACAGGGGTACCCCGGGGAGCTGTTTTTT; CDR3aa: CSSSSSGQGYPGELFF
v_gene: TRBV19; abundance: NA; j_gene: TRBJ1-5; d_gene: TRBD1; CDR3nt: TGTGCCAGTAGTATCCGACAGGGGATGGGGCGTACCAATCAGCCCCAGCATTTT; CDR3aa: CASSIRQGMGRTNQPQHF
v_gene: TRBV28; abundance: NA; j_gene: TRBJ2-1; d_gene: TRBD2; CDR3nt: TGTGCCAGCATCAGCGGGGCACCTAATGAGCAGTTCTTC; CDR3aa: CASISGAPNEQFF
v_gene: TRBV7-2; abundance: NA; j_gene: TRBJ2-5; d_gene: NA; CDR3nt: TGTGCCAGCAGCTTAGCCGGGACTCCACGATCACAAGAGACCCAGTACTTC; CDR3aa: CASSLAGTPRSQETQYF
v_gene: TRBV4-3; abundance: NA; j_gene: TRBJ2-3; d_gene: NA; CDR3nt: TGCGCCAGCAGCCAAGTGTTGAGAGATACGCAGTATTTT; CDR3aa: CASSQVLRDTQYF
v_gene: TRBV5-1; abundance: NA; j_gene: TRBJ1-6; d_gene: TRBD1; CDR3nt: TGCGCCAGCAGCCTGACAGGGGTTAATTCACCCCTCCACTTT; CDR3aa: CASSLTGVNSPLHF
v_gene: TRBV30; abundance: NA; j_gene: TRBJ1-2; d_gene: NA; CDR3nt: TGTGCCTGGAGTGTTGGACAGCCAAGTTTCTATGGCTACACCTTC; CDR3aa: CAWSVGQPSFYGYTF
v_gene: TRBV11-2; abundance: NA; j_gene: TRBJ2-2; d_gene: NA; CDR3nt: TGTGCCAGCAGCCCTCGACTCGTCTCGAACACCGGGGAGCTGTTTTTT; CDR3aa: CASSPRLVSNTGELFF
v_gene: TRBV4-2; abundance: NA; j_gene: TRBJ1-6; d_gene: TRBD1; CDR3nt: TGTGCCAGCAGCCAAGAACCAGGGGGTTATTCACCCCTCCACTTT; CDR3aa: CASSQEPGGYSPLHF
v_gene: TRBV28; abundance: NA; j_gene: TRBJ2-1; d_gene: NA; CDR3nt: TGTGCCAGCAGTCCCGCGGGACTCTATTTGCATGAGCAGTTCTTC; CDR3aa: CASSPAGLYLHEQFF
v_gene: TRBV28; abundance: NA; j_gene: TRBJ1-4; d_gene: TRBD1; CDR3nt: TGTGCCAGCGGACAGACAGGGGGCGGTGAAAAACTGTTTTTT; CDR3aa: CASGQTGGGEKLFF
v_gene: TRBV30; abundance: NA; j_gene: TRBJ2-1; d_gene: NA; CDR3nt: TGTGCCTGGACAGGGGCGAATGAGCAGTTCTTC; CDR3aa: CAWTGANEQFF
v_gene: TRBV7-2; abundance: NA; j_gene: TRBJ1-2; d_gene: NA; CDR3nt: TGTGCCAGCAGCACCGCGACAGGTAGCTATGGCTACACCTTC; CDR3aa: CASSTATGSYGYTF
v_gene: TRBV30; abundance: NA; j_gene: TRBJ2-3; d_gene: TRBD2; CDR3nt: TGTGCCGCGGAGGGACTAGCGGGGACAGATACGCAGTATTTT; CDR3aa: CAAEGLAGTDTQYF
v_gene: TRBV28; abundance: NA; j_gene: TRBJ1-2; d_gene: NA; CDR3nt: TGTGCCAGCTCCTCTGTGGACACGGTTATCTATGGCTACACCTTC; CDR3aa: CASSSVDTVIYGYTF
v_gene: TRBV5-5; abundance: few; j_gene: TRBJ2-3; d_gene: NA; CDR3nt: TGTGCCAGCAGCCCTGGGACTTCCACGGATACGCAGTATTTT; CDR3aa: CASSPGTSTDTQYF
v_gene: TRBV4-3; abundance: NA; j_gene: TRBJ2-2; d_gene: TRBD1; CDR3nt: TGCGCCAGCAGCCAGGACAGGGGGGCCGGGGAGCTGTTTTTT; CDR3aa: CASSQDRGAGELFF
v_gene: TRBV29-1; abundance: NA; j_gene: TRBJ2-7; d_gene: NA; CDR3nt: TGCAGCGTTCAACCCAGGGTAGATACCTACGAGCAGTACTTC; CDR3aa: CSVQPRVDTYEQYF
v_gene: TRBV11-2; abundance: NA; j_gene: TRBJ2-7; d_gene: NA; CDR3nt: TGTGCCAGCAGCTCGAATCCTACGGGGGAGCAGTACTTC; CDR3aa: CASSSNPTGEQYF
v_gene: TRBV4-2; abundance: NA; j_gene: TRBJ2-7; d_gene: TRBD1; CDR3nt: TGTGCCAGCAGCCCGAATTACAGGGGGGACTACGAGCAGTACTTC; CDR3aa: CASSPNYRGDYEQYF
v_gene: TRBV2; abundance: NA; j_gene: TRBJ2-7; d_gene: TRBD1; CDR3nt: TGTGCCAGCACCACAGGGGCCATGAGCTCCTACGAGCAGTACTTC; CDR3aa: CASTTGAMSSYEQYF
v_gene: TRBV29-1; abundance: few; j_gene: TRBJ2-7; d_gene: TRBD2; CDR3nt: TGCAGCGTTGTGTGGCTAGCGGGAGCCGAGCAGTACTTC; CDR3aa: CSVVWLAGAEQYF
v_gene: TRBV27; abundance: NA; j_gene: TRBJ2-5; d_gene: NA; CDR3nt: TGTGCCAGCAGTTTATTTGCGGAGCTAACAGAGACCCAGTACTTC; CDR3aa: CASSLFAELTETQYF
v_gene: TRBV7-8; abundance: NA; j_gene: TRBJ1-1; d_gene: NA; CDR3nt: TGTGCCAGCAGCTTAGCTGGGGTGGTCGGGGACACTGAAGCTTTCTTT; CDR3aa: CASSLAGVVGDTEAFF
v_gene: TRBV7-9; abundance: NA; j_gene: TRBJ2-7; d_gene: NA; CDR3nt: TGTGCCAGCAGCTTCTACCTCTACGAGCAGTACTTC; CDR3aa: CASSFYLYEQYF
v_gene: TRBV5-4; abundance: NA; j_gene: TRBJ2-5; d_gene: NA; CDR3nt: TGTGCCAGCAGCTTGGGACTAGAAGAGACCCAGTACTTC; CDR3aa: CASSLGLEETQYF
v_gene: TRBV4-1; abundance: NA; j_gene: TRBJ2-1; d_gene: TRBD2; CDR3nt: TGCGCCAGCAGCCAAGATAGGGGTAGCGGGAGGGTCGGTGAGCAGTTCTTC; CDR3aa: CASSQDRGSGRVGEQFF
v_gene: TRBV6-5; abundance: NA; j_gene: TRBJ1-4; d_gene: NA; CDR3nt: TGTGCCAGCAGTTACCGGTGGACAGTTAATGAAAAACTGTTTTTT; CDR3aa: CASSYRWTVNEKLFF
v_gene: TRBV28; abundance: few; j_gene: TRBJ1-5; d_gene: NA; CDR3nt: TGTGCCAGTTCCCCCGCGGGCCAGCAGAGCAATCAGCCCCAGCATTTT; CDR3aa: CASSPAGQQSNQPQHF
v_gene: TRBV27; abundance: NA; j_gene: TRBJ2-1; d_gene: TRBD1; CDR3nt: TGTGCCAGCAGTTTACGGGACAGAAACAATGAGCAGTTCTTC; CDR3aa: CASSLRDRNNEQFF
v_gene: TRBV28; abundance: NA; j_gene: TRBJ1-1; d_gene: NA; CDR3nt: TGTGCCAGCAGTTTGTATGAAGGGGACACTGAAGCTTTCTTT; CDR3aa: CASSLYEGDTEAFF
v_gene: TRBV19; abundance: NA; j_gene: TRBJ1-2; d_gene: TRBD1; CDR3nt: TGTGCCAGTAGTGTGACAGGGGGCGCATCTAACTATGGCTACACCTTC; CDR3aa: CASSVTGGASNYGYTF
v_gene: TRBV9; abundance: NA; j_gene: TRBJ2-4; d_gene: NA; CDR3nt: TGTGCCAGCAGCTCCGAGGGCCTAGCCAAAAACATTCAGTACTTC; CDR3aa: CASSSEGLAKNIQYF
v_gene: TRBV27; abundance: NA; j_gene: TRBJ2-3; d_gene: TRBD2; CDR3nt: TGTGCCAGCAGTCCACCCGGACTAGCGGGGGCCACAGATACGCAGTATTTT; CDR3aa: CASSPPGLAGATDTQYF
v_gene: TRBV4-3; abundance: few; j_gene: TRBJ2-5; d_gene: TRBD2; CDR3nt: TGCGCCAGCAGCCAAGATCCCCTTGAGCGGGGGGGCGGCGAGACCCAGTACTTC; CDR3aa: CASSQDPLERGGGETQYF
v_gene: TRBV7-2; abundance: NA; j_gene: TRBJ2-7; d_gene: TRBD1; CDR3nt: TGTGCCAGCAGTCTCGACAGGGGGCTTAACGAGCAGTACTTC; CDR3aa: CASSLDRGLNEQYF
v_gene: TRBV2; abundance: NA; j_gene: TRBJ1-6; d_gene: NA; CDR3nt: TGTGCCAGCAAGAGCTCCTATAATTCACCCCTCCACTTT; CDR3aa: CASKSSYNSPLHF
v_gene: TRBV7-4; abundance: NA; j_gene: TRBJ2-6; d_gene: TRBD1; CDR3nt: TGTGCCAGCAGCTTAAGACTCAAGCGGACAGGGCCTGGGGCCAACGTCCTGACTTTC; CDR3aa: CASSLRLKRTGPGANVLTF
v_gene: TRBV7-2; abundance: NA; j_gene: TRBJ1-6; d_gene: NA; CDR3nt: TGTGCCAGCAGACGCCGTGCGTGGAATTCACCCCTCCACTTT; CDR3aa: CASRRRAWNSPLHF
v_gene: TRBV5-5; abundance: NA; j_gene: TRBJ2-1; d_gene: TRBD2; CDR3nt: TGTGCCAGCAGCTTGACAGTAGCGGGCAAGAGCTCCTACAATGAGCAGTTCTTC; CDR3aa: CASSLTVAGKSSYNEQFF
v_gene: TRBV6-5; abundance: NA; j_gene: TRBJ1-2; d_gene: TRBD1; CDR3nt: TGTGCCAGCAGTTACGGACAGGGGAAGGCTGGCTACACCTTC; CDR3aa: CASSYGQGKAGYTF
v_gene: TRBV7-9; abundance: NA; j_gene: TRBJ2-7; d_gene: TRBD1; CDR3nt: TGTGCCAGCAGCTTATCCGGACAGGGCGGTCCCTACGAGCAGTACTTC; CDR3aa: CASSLSGQGGPYEQYF
v_gene: TRBV13; abundance: NA; j_gene: TRBJ1-1; d_gene: NA; CDR3nt: TGTGCCAGCAGCTCGATACAGGTCCAAGCTTTCTTT; CDR3aa: CASSSIQVQAFF
v_gene: TRBV29-1; abundance: NA; j_gene: TRBJ1-1; d_gene: TRBD1; CDR3nt: TGCAGCGTTTCGGACAGGGGATTAATGAACACTGAAGCTTTCTTT; CDR3aa: CSVSDRGLMNTEAFF
v_gene: TRBV25-1; abundance: NA; j_gene: TRBJ1-1; d_gene: NA; CDR3nt: TGTGCCAGCAGTGAAGGAGGCATGAACACTGAAGCTTTCTTT; CDR3aa: CASSEGGMNTEAFF
v_gene: TRBV18; abundance: NA; j_gene: TRBJ2-3; d_gene: NA; CDR3nt: TGTGCCAGCCTCTCGGAGAACCACACAGATACGCAGTATTTT; CDR3aa: CASLSENHTDTQYF
v_gene: TRBV11-3; abundance: NA; j_gene: TRBJ2-3; d_gene: NA; CDR3nt: TGTGCCAGCAGCCCCGGGAACACAGATACGCAGTATTTT; CDR3aa: CASSPGNTDTQYF
v_gene: TRBV19; abundance: once; j_gene: TRBJ2-7; d_gene: NA; CDR3nt: TGTGCCAGTAGTAGGGGACACGGGTCTCGTGAGCAGTACTTC; CDR3aa: CASSRGHGSREQYF
v_gene: TRBV27; abundance: NA; j_gene: TRBJ2-7; d_gene: TRBD2; CDR3nt: TGTGCCAGCAGCTGGACTAGCGGGAAATACGAGCAGTACTTC; CDR3aa: CASSWTSGKYEQYF
v_gene: TRBV6-4; abundance: few; j_gene: TRBJ2-1; d_gene: NA; CDR3nt: TGTGCCAGCAGTGACGGCGGCTCCTACAATGAGCAGTTCTTC; CDR3aa: CASSDGGSYNEQFF
v_gene: TRBV5-1; abundance: NA; j_gene: TRBJ1-3; d_gene: NA; CDR3nt: TGCGCCAGCAGCTTGTCACAGAACTCTGGAAACACCATATATTTT; CDR3aa: CASSLSQNSGNTIYF
v_gene: TRBV9; abundance: NA; j_gene: TRBJ2-3; d_gene: TRBD2; CDR3nt: TGTGCCAGCAGCGGACCTTCTTCTAGCGGGGGGGGAGATACGCAGTATTTT; CDR3aa: CASSGPSSSGGGDTQYF
v_gene: TRBV7-8; abundance: NA; j_gene: TRBJ2-7; d_gene: TRBD1; CDR3nt: TGTGCCAGCAGCTCCCCGGGACAGGGGGCCTACGAGCAGTACTTC; CDR3aa: CASSSPGQGAYEQYF